The clone carrying this T cell receptor (beta chain) was detected only a few times. Its antigen is unidentified. TCRdb ran MiXCR on the 5' RACE reads and lists one entry per CDR3 protein. In the table there are hundreds of thousands of distinct CDR3 sequences, about 7% of which are singletons. The data derive from a study of identical twins. Study-level findings and limits: Beta out-of-frame twin sharing showed a weaker excess.

The CDR3 totals 10 residues. The germline V gene encodes CDR1 MNHEY and CDR2 SVGAGI. V gave up 11 bases and J gave up 10 bases; unmatched junction bases: 5. This same sample was also taken into another study, of yellow fever vaccine responses in identical twins.

The sequence was collected from a woman aged 18-29 years in good health. The chain carries TRBV6-5 and TRBJ2-1, with 7 bases fitting TRBD2. Sequenced input: memory (CD45RO+) T cells sorted from blood. CDR3 nucleotide sequence: TGTGCCCCCCCCGGGGGGGAGCAGTTCTTC. Its protein product is CAPPGGEQFF.